A selection of T cell receptor beta chains follows, all from one sample in a study of OX40 agonist ivuxolimab in advanced cancers. Repertoires were generated with immunoSEQ multiplex PCR, while TCRdb's copy carries only in-frame clones and drops some. Of approximately 60,000 clones in the sample, around 82% were seen once. The specimen comprised CD4+ or CD8+ T cells sorted from blood, sampled in a trial of the OX40 agonist ivuxolimab. These receptors were collected from an adult with an advanced solid tumor such as melanoma, head and neck, liver or kidney cancer. CDR3s leave out the opening cysteine and the closing phenylalanine or tryptophan.

>TRBV11-3|12|TRBJ2-3
ASSYRGGEDTQY
>TRBV7-9|11|TRBJ1-1
ASSLAGAPEAF
>TRBV10-3|12|TRBJ1-3
ATGQGASGNTIY
>TRBV5-1|13|TRBJ1-6
ASSFRSSYNSPLH
>TRBV4-2|14|TRBJ2-7
ASSQLTGQTTYEQY
>TRBV2|11|TRBJ2-7
ASRRDGSYEQY
>TRBV9|13|TRBJ2-7
ASSVANAGWSEQY
>TRBV13|14|TRBJ2-1
ASSQTSGTIYNEQF
>TRBV5-6|14|TRBJ2-1
ASSLFLRMKNNEQF
>TRBV2|14|TRBJ2-1
ASRTATGLLYNEQF
>TRBV29-1|12|TRBJ1-5
SVVGQGSNQPQH
>TRBV2|11|TRBJ1-4
ASSEYLRQGLF
>TRBV19|13|TRBJ2-7
ASSPSKLAGVEQY
>TRBV5-1|11|TRBJ2-3
ASSLFGTDTQY
>TRBV5-4|13|TRBJ1-6
ASSLVGSTGSPLH
>TRBV11-1|10|TRBJ2-1
ASRGTGNEQF
>TRBV5-4|13|TRBJ1-1
ASSLNRESRTEAF
>TRBV5-1|14|TRBJ1-5
ASSSGTGPHNQPQH
>TRBV30|12|TRBJ2-7
AWSDTGTISEQY
>TRBV11-2|12|TRBJ1-4
ASSSAATNEKLF
>TRBV6-6|12|TRBJ2-5
ASREPGQAETQY
>TRBV27|13|TRBJ1-4
ASRETGPVNEKLF
>TRBV6-6|13|TRBJ2-7
ASRAPGQGYYEQY
>TRBV9|14|TRBJ2-1
ASSVSSGRAGNEQF
>TRBV7-3|11|TRBJ2-7
ASSPTGPYEQY
>TRBV10-3|13|TRBJ2-2
AISGRTDPTGELF
>TRBV18|11|TRBJ2-5
ASSRDREETQY
>TRBV6-5|12|TRBJ1-5
ASSTGAGNQPQH
>TRBV7-3|12|TRBJ2-2
ASSLTSGSGELF